The present T cell receptor beta chain was sequenced within a study of response to subunit inactivated influenza vaccine. Study-wide points: Every seasonal influenza vaccination brings in few new T cells, the authors suggested.

This clonotype was counted between two and nine times. Its antigen is unidentified. Trimming removed 2 bases at V and 4 bases at J, with 8 bases between. This CDR3 region has 13 residues. The germline V gene encodes CDR1 LGHNA and CDR2 YSLEER. TCRdb ran MiXCR on the RT-PCR reads and lists one entry per CDR3 protein. This table holds roughly 620,000 distinct CDR3 sequences, 11% found once. This sample was also put to use in a study of T cells expressing NK-cell markers. That paper states: For TCR beta, cDNA was produced by 5'RACE template switching with UMIs. Researchers got TCR beta repertoires out of sorted CD3+CD56+NKG2C+, CD3+CD56+NKG2C- and CD3+CD56-NKG2C+ T cells. Uncertainty persisted over the HCMV specificity of expanded NKG2C+ T cell clones.

The sample was PBMCs from blood, taken on the day of vaccination. The sequence was obtained from a man aged 50 to 60 who received an inactivated influenza vaccine. V gene TRBV4-3 combines with J gene TRBJ2-5; D remains ambiguous. For the CDR3, the DNA is TGCGCCAGCAGCCAATCAGCAGGAGAGACCCAGTACTTC. This codes for CASSQSAGETQYF.